A single sample is the source of the 5 T cell receptor beta chains below, sequenced in a study of shared clonotypes between healthy human individuals. Cells designated naive CD8 were CD45RO-negative and were positively selected for CCR7, with terminally differentiated effector memory CD45RA+ cells excluded. Data came from immunoSEQ multiplex PCR; TCRdb stores just in-frame clones and leaves some out. The data hold about 2,100,000 clones, with just over 90% observed a single time. What was sequenced was naive CD8+ T cells from PBMCs. Receptor source: a young man in good health. Some clones in this sample may be carry-over from other donors' samples.

The chain uses TRBV27 and TRBJ1-2; D is unclear. Germline lookup yields CDR1 MNHEY and CDR2 SMNVEV (reference sequence). This CDR3 has 16 residues. Deletions cut 2 bases from V and 0 bases from J, with 13 bases between. The CDR3 here is CASSLLSGRTNYGYTF. The CDR3 region has the DNA TGTGCCAGCAGTTTACTATCGGGCAGAACTAACTATGGCTACACCTTC.

V is TRBV25-1 and J is TRBJ2-1; tentative D call: TRBD1 (8 bases). The V end was cut by 4 bases, the J end by 8 bases, with 15 bases between. Germline CDR1 reads MGHDK; CDR2 reads SYGVNS. The CDR3 covers 14 residues. CDR3 in DNA: TGTGCCAGCAGTGTACAGGGGGGGGTGCATGAGCAGTTCTTC. It yields the protein CASSVQGGVHEQFF.

The table lists this clone with a count of one. The V and J genes are TRBV4-1 and TRBJ1-3, with D uncertain. The V gene lost 0 bases and the J gene lost 2 bases, with 8 bases spanning the gap. The germline V gene encodes CDR1 MGHRA and CDR2 YSYEKL. The length of the CDR3 is 15 residues. Written as DNA, the CDR3 is TGCGCCAGCAGCCAAGAAGGGAGAACTGGAAACACCATATATTTT. The encoded protein is CASSQEGRTGNTIYF.

The chain recombines TRBV7-2 with TRBJ2-7; perhaps TRBD1 as D (6 bases). The V and J ends lost 1 base and 3 bases respectively, with 13 bases between them. This CDR3 is 15 amino acids long. Germline CDR1 and CDR2: SGHTA and FQGNSA. DNA of the CDR3: TGTGCCAGCAGCTTAGACCCAGGGACAAGCTACGAGCAGTACTTC. It codes for CASSLDPGTSYEQYF.

The chain carries TRBV7-9 and TRBJ2-3; a weak D match, TRBD1 (7 bases). V was trimmed by 5 bases and J by 4 bases, leaving 19 bases between them. Per the germline V gene, CDR1 is SEHNR and CDR2 is FQNEAQ (reference sequence). This CDR3 is built from 16 residues. This CDR3 is CASSPSDRTNSDTQYF. DNA of the CDR3: TGTGCCAGCAGCCCATCGGACAGGACTAACTCAGATACGCAGTATTTT.